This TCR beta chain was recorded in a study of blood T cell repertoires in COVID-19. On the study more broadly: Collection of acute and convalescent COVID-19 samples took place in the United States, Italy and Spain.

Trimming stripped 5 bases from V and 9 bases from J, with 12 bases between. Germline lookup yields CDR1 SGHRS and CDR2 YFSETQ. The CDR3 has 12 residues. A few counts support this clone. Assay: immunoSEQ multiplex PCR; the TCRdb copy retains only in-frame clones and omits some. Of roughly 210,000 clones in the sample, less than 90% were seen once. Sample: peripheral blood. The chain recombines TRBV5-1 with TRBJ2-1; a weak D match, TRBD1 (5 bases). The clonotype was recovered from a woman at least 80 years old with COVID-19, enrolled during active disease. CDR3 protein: CASREGVREQFF. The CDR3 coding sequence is TGCGCCAGCAGGGAAGGGGTCCGTGAGCAGTTCTTC.